A selection of T cell receptor beta chains follows, all from one sample in a study of T cell responses to AZD1222 COVID-19 vaccine. Profiled with immunoSEQ multiplex PCR; TCRdb holds only in-frame clones, not every one. The sample consists of approximately 110,000 clones, about 90% of them appearing once. Here the sequenced sample was peripheral blood, taken on day 0 of AZD1222 vaccination. Receptors originate from an adult in good health. CDR3s include the opening cysteine and the closing phenylalanine or tryptophan. Each record gives: D gene, J gene, V gene, clone size, CDR3 DNA, CDR3 protein. D genes are given only for firm matches. Only part of the rows carry a size: once, few, many, or a class if the clone is expanded.

NA | TRBJ2-3 | TRBV11-2 | NA | TGTGCCAGCAGCCGTACCCAAACAACTAGCCCTACCCGCACAGATACGCAGTATTTT | CASSRTQTTSPTRTDTQYF
NA | TRBJ2-7 | TRBV6-1 | NA | TGTGCCAGCAGTGAAGCTGGATGGCAGTACTTC | CASSEAGWQYF
NA | TRBJ2-7 | TRBV9 | NA | TGTGCCAGCAGCGTAGATGGGGCCTCCTACGAGCAGTACTTC | CASSVDGASYEQYF
TRBD1 | TRBJ2-7 | TRBV11-2 | NA | TGTGCCAGCAGCTTTATCCCAGGGGGTGCCTACGAGCAGTACTTC | CASSFIPGGAYEQYF
NA | TRBJ2-7 | TRBV6-5 | NA | TGTGCCAGCAGTTACTCGAATCCCGGGACCTACGAGCAGTACTTC | CASSYSNPGTYEQYF
NA | TRBJ2-3 | TRBV29-1 | NA | TGCAGCGTTGTCGGCGGTAGCACAGATACGCAGTATTTT | CSVVGGSTDTQYF
NA | TRBJ1-2 | TRBV2 | NA | TGTGCCAGCAAAGTTAGTGGCGGGGGCCCTGCTGGCTATGGCTACACCTTC | CASKVSGGGPAGYGYTF
NA | TRBJ2-1 | TRBV12-3/TRBV12-4 | NA | TGTGCCAGCAGTTTGCTTACCTACAATGAGCAGTTCTTC | CASSLLTYNEQFF
TRBD1 | TRBJ2-2 | TRBV19 | NA | TGTGCCAGTAGCCAGGACAGGGGGCCCACCGGGGAGCTGTTTTTT | CASSQDRGPTGELFF
NA | TRBJ1-3 | TRBV11-3 | NA | TGTGCCAGCAGGGCCCTATCTGGAAACACCATATATTTT | CASRALSGNTIYF
NA | TRBJ1-2 | TRBV7-9 | NA | TGTGCCAGCAGCTTAGCGGGGGGGAGTGGCTACACCTTC | CASSLAGGSGYTF
NA | TRBJ1-2 | TRBV19 | NA | TGTGCCAGTAGTGCAGGACAAAAGGGCTACACCTTC | CASSAGQKGYTF
NA | TRBJ1-2 | TRBV24-1 | once | TGTGCCACCAGTGATTTGAGACGAAGCTATGGCTACACCTTC | CATSDLRRSYGYTF
NA | TRBJ2-3 | TRBV4-3 | NA | TGCGCCAGCAGCCAAGATTTAAGGCAGGCTAGCACAGATACGCAGTATTTT | CASSQDLRQASTDTQYF
NA | TRBJ1-6 | TRBV5-1 | NA | TGCGCCAGCAGCCGGCTGGGCGAAACCCCAAGCTCCTATAATTCACCCCTCCACTTT | CASSRLGETPSSYNSPLHF
TRBD1 | TRBJ2-7 | TRBV4-3 | NA | TGCGCCAGCAGCCAGGACAGGGGGTTGCCCTACGAGCAGTACTTC | CASSQDRGLPYEQYF
NA | TRBJ1-2 | TRBV6-5 | NA | TGTGCCAGCAGGGACAGCCCCTCTAACTATGGCTACACCTTC | CASRDSPSNYGYTF
NA | TRBJ1-1 | TRBV2 | NA | TGTGCCATCACGGGCGCCGAGAACACTGAAGCTTTCTTT | CAITGAENTEAFF
TRBD1 | TRBJ1-5 | TRBV4-2 | NA | TGTGCCAGCAGCCAGGAGACAGGGTATCGCAATCAGCCCCAGCATTTT | CASSQETGYRNQPQHF
NA | TRBJ2-7 | TRBV4-3 | NA | TGCGCCAGCAGCCAAGATCTGCAGGGCTACGAGCAGTACTTC | CASSQDLQGYEQYF
NA | TRBJ2-2 | TRBV11-2 | NA | TGTGCCAGCAGCCACATCAGGGGACGCTCAGGTATCGGGGAGCTGTTTTTT | CASSHIRGRSGIGELFF
NA | TRBJ2-5 | TRBV5-1 | NA | TGCGCCAGCAGCGTTGGACAGCAAGAGACCCAGTACTTC | CASSVGQQETQYF
NA | TRBJ1-6 | TRBV6-5 | NA | TGTGCCAGCAGTTTTAGACCTTATAATTCACCCCTCCACTTT | CASSFRPYNSPLHF
TRBD2 | TRBJ2-1 | TRBV12-3/TRBV12-4 | NA | TGTGCCACCCGTAGCGGGAGGTATGAGCAGTTCTTC | CATRSGRYEQFF
NA | TRBJ2-7 | TRBV6-5 | NA | TGTGCCAGCAGGTCCACCGGGACTCCAGGCTACGAGCAGTACTTC | CASRSTGTPGYEQYF
NA | TRBJ2-3 | TRBV9 | NA | TGTGCCAGCAGCGTAGAGCCAGGGACGACAGATACGCAGTATTTT | CASSVEPGTTDTQYF
TRBD1 | TRBJ2-1 | TRBV11-2 | once | TGTGCCAGCAGCTACGAACCGGGACAGGGATATCACAATGAGCAGTTCTTC | CASSYEPGQGYHNEQFF
NA | TRBJ2-2 | TRBV24-1 | NA | TGTGCCACCAGTGACGGGCTAACAACGAACACCGGGGAGCTGTTTTTT | CATSDGLTTNTGELFF
NA | TRBJ2-3 | TRBV10-3 | NA | TGTGCCATCAGTGAGGGGGATACGCAGTATTTT | CAISEGDTQYF
NA | TRBJ2-7 | TRBV6-5 | NA | TGTGCCAGCAGCGACCGGGACCGTAACTACGAGCAGTACTTC | CASSDRDRNYEQYF
TRBD1 | TRBJ1-6 | TRBV9 | NA | TGTGCCAGCAGCGGAGGACAGGGGAACTCACCCCTCCACTTT | CASSGGQGNSPLHF
NA | TRBJ1-1 | TRBV4-1 | NA | TGCGCCAGCAGCCCCGGAGGGGGGAGGATGAACACTGAAGCTTTCTTT | CASSPGGGRMNTEAFF
TRBD1 | TRBJ2-2 | TRBV13 | NA | TGTGCCAGCAGCGTCACAGGGGGCTGGAACACCGGGGAGCTGTTTTTT | CASSVTGGWNTGELFF
NA | TRBJ2-7 | TRBV15 | few | TGTGCCACCAGCGGAGGGAACAGGGGACTCTACGAGCAGTACTTC | CATSGGNRGLYEQYF
NA | TRBJ2-7 | TRBV4-3 | NA | TGCGCCAGCAGCCAGGAGTTTGGGACGTCGGGGGTGTACGAGCAGTACTTC | CASSQEFGTSGVYEQYF
TRBD1 | TRBJ2-2 | TRBV29-1 | NA | TGCAGCGTGGGGACAGGGGCAAGGGAAACCGGGGAGCTGTTTTTT | CSVGTGARETGELFF